This T cell receptor (beta chain) was captured in a study of blood T cell repertoires in COVID-19. Enrolment of Seattle patients took place during active infection, and they were followed longitudinally. Per germline, CDR1 LNHNV and CDR2 YYDKDF (reference sequence). This CDR3 spans 13 amino acids. The V and J ends lost 0 bases and 6 bases respectively, with 9 bases between them. In the original analysis: Estimation of nucleated cell counts relied on the amplification of reference gene primers. The repertoire was sequenced with immunoSEQ multiplex PCR; TCRdb's copy has only in-frame clones and lacks some. Clone size and the V and J calls come from that table; the DNA yielded D and trimming. This table holds fewer than 250,000 clones, 85% to 95% found once.

The chain employs TRBV15 and TRBJ2-7; D is unresolved. The receptor was derived from a man under 40 with COVID-19, enrolled during active disease. The source material was peripheral blood. Here the CDR3 DNA reads TGTGCCACCAGCAGAGATTCCTATACCGAGCAGTACTTC. Amino acids: CATSRDSYTEQYF.